The 24 T cell receptor beta chains below all came from one sample that was sequenced in a study of sequential checkpoint blockade in melanoma. Treatment noted: randomized to nivolumab then ipilimumab (arm A) or the reverse (arm B). Sequencing was performed with immunoSEQ multiplex PCR; in TCRdb, only in-frame clones are kept and a portion is missing. The sample contains roughly 20,000 clones, about 26% of which appear only once. This specimen consisted of tumor tissue (inferred from file names), obtained from a patient given nivolumab and ipilimumab in sequence. These receptors all stem from a human donor with melanoma.

This clone was observed at least ten times. Owing to an unread or ambiguous base, the encoded residue is reported as X. The chain carries TRBV11-3 and TRBJ1-5, with D tentatively TRBD1 (5 bases). Per the germline V gene, CDR1 is SGHNT and CDR2 is YENEEA. V was pared by 3 bases and J by 0 bases, with 6 bases between. The CDR3 loop spans 14 amino acids. CDR3 DNA sequence: TGTGCCAGCAGCTTKGACAGTAGCAATCAGCCCCAGCATTTT. This encodes CASSXDSSNQPQHF.

This clone occurred many times. The chain couples TRBV9 to TRBJ2-5, with D unresolved. Trimming left V 5 bases short and J 3 bases short, with 11 bases between. The CDR3 spans 13 residues. Germline assignment: CDR1 SGDLS and CDR2 YYNGEE. The CDR3 DNA follows: TGTGCCAGCAGACCTGTTGGTGAAGAGACCCAGTACTTC. Translating it yields CASRPVGEETQYF.

The table lists this clone with many counts. The rearrangement joins TRBV11-3 to TRBJ1-1, with no clear D. Germline lookup yields CDR1 SGHNT and CDR2 YENEEA. This CDR3 contains 16 residues. The germline V and J ends were trimmed by 0 bases and 1 base, with 12 bases remaining between them. The CDR3 region has the DNA TGTGCCAGCAGCTTAGATCCCGGGGTCAGGAACACTGAAGCTTTCTTT. Protein sequence: CASSLDPGVRNTEAFF.

The chain carries TRBV6-8 and TRBJ1-1; D is unresolved. This CDR3 is built from 13 residues. Germline assignment: CDR1 MNHGY and CDR2 SAAAGT. The V end was cut by 6 bases, the J end by 1 base, with 9 bases between. CDR3 residues: CASSPGPNTEAFF. The CDR3 DNA is TGTGCCAGCAGCCCTGGCCCGAACACTGAAGCTTTCTTT.

In this sample, this clone turned up a few times. CDR3 DNA sequence: TGTGCCAGCAGTTGGGGAGAAAAACTGTTTTTT. This sequence encodes CASSWGEKLFF. V usage is TRBV6-7 and J usage is TRBJ1-4, with D uncertain. TRBV6-7 is an ORF, with its function uncertain. V was cut by 4 bases and J by 8 bases, with 5 bases left in between. The CDR3 length is 11 residues.

This clone was observed many times. The CDR3 reads CASSFSPKLPGEQYF. CDR3 in DNA: TGTGCCAGCAGCTTTTCTCCCAAACTTCCGGGGGAGCAGTACTTC. V and J are TRBV11-3 and TRBJ2-7, with a weak D call TRBD2 (5 bases). Germline assignment: CDR1 SGHNT and CDR2 YENEEA. Deletions cut 3 bases from V and 7 bases from J, with 19 bases between. The CDR3 extends over 15 amino acids.

The chain joins TRBV6-7 to TRBJ2-1; TRBD1 matches 9 bases. TRBV6-7 is classed as an ORF, of uncertain function. The V segment lost 5 bases and the J segment 8 bases; nucleotides outside the gene matches: 16. The CDR3 has 17 residues. CDR3: CASSTAISGTGFYEQFF. For the CDR3, the DNA is TGTGCCAGCAGTACCGCAATTTCCGGGACAGGGTTTTATGAGCAGTTCTTC.

The chain carries TRBV15 and TRBJ2-1, with 7 bases lining up with TRBD2. The V gene end was trimmed by 1 base and the J gene end by 0 bases; junction bases not matched to a gene: 3. Germline V gene lookup returns CDR1 LNHNV and CDR2 YYDKDF (reference sequence). This CDR3 spans 16 amino acids. As DNA, the CDR3 is TGTGCCACCAGCAGAGGTCCTAGCGGCTCCTACAATGAGCAGTTCTTC. Residues: CATSRGPSGSYNEQFF.

The gene calls are TRBV11-3 and TRBJ2-3; 8 positions match TRBD1. CDR1 is SGHNT, CDR2 YENEEA, per germline. V was pared by 5 bases and J by 3 bases, with 13 bases of the junction left unmatched. The CDR3 covers 17 residues. The CDR3 DNA reads as TGTGCCAGCAGCCAAGGAGCGGCAGGGGGCAGGACAGATACGCAGTATTTT. Translation: CASSQGAAGGRTDTQYF. Based on the CDR3 plus reference TRBV11-3 and TRBJ2-3, the full variable domain is EAGVVQSPRYKIIEKKQPVAFWCNPISGHNTLYWYLQNLGQGPELLIRYENEEAVDDSQLPKDRFSAERLKGVDSTLKIQPAELGDSAVYLCASSQGAAGGRTDTQYFGPGTRLTVL.

This clone was counted between two and nine times. This chain links TRBV6-8 with TRBJ2-1; D perhaps matches TRBD2 (6 bases). CDR3 length equals 13 residues. Germline V gene data show CDR1 as MNHGY and CDR2 as SAAAGT. Trimming stripped 10 bases from V and 2 bases from J, with 12 bases between. CDR3 in amino acids: CAMGGLPYNEQFF. In DNA form, the CDR3 reads TGTGCCATGGGCGGACTACCCTACAATGAGCAGTTCTTC.

Within the sample, this clone is medium-sized (0.01 to 0.1%). V usage is TRBV9 and J usage is TRBJ1-1; the D is unclear. The CDR3 is 13 residues long. V was cut by 0 bases and J by 1 base, with 4 bases left in between. The germline V gene has CDR1 SGDLS and CDR2 YYNGEE. In nucleotides, the CDR3 is TGTGCCAGCAGCGTAGAGGGGAACACTGAAGCTTTCTTT. Its translation: CASSVEGNTEAFF.

This chain connects TRBV28 to TRBJ2-7; tentatively, D is TRBD1 (5 bases). The CDR3 covers 14 residues. V lost 7 bases and J lost 5, with 18 bases in between. Germline CDR1 reads MDHEN; CDR2 reads SYDVKM. DNA of the CDR3: TGTGCCAGCAAAGGTGGTAGGGGTTATAACGAGCAGTACTTC. Protein sequence: CASKGGRGYNEQYF.

The gene calls are TRBV19 and TRBJ2-5; no reliable D call. The CDR3 spans 13 residues. The germline V gene encodes CDR1 LNHDA and CDR2 SQIVND (reference sequence). Deletions cut 6 bases from V and 1 base from J, with 9 bases between. The CDR3 loop reads CASSIGLQETQYF. The CDR3 DNA reads as TGTGCCAGTAGCATCGGGCTCCAAGAGACCCAGTACTTC.

This clone was seen ten or more times. The chain joins TRBV7-5 to TRBJ2-1; the table's D call TRBD2 went unverified against the DNA. TRBV7-5 is a pseudogene locus. The CDR3 extends over 16 amino acids. CDR3 loop: CASSSPGLAYRGGQFF. The DNA of the CDR3 is TGTGCCAGCAGCTCCCCGGGACTAGCGTACCGAGGGGGGCAGTTCTTC.

J is TRBJ2-3 and V is TRBV11-3; D may be TRBD1 or TRBD2 (5 bases each). CDR3 length: 15 amino acids. The ends were cut back, 0 bases at V and 6 bases at J, with 13 bases in the middle. Germline lookup yields CDR1 SGHNT and CDR2 YENEEA. CDR3 protein: CASSLEGTMTDTQYF. CDR3 nucleotides: TGTGCCAGCAGCTTAGAAGGGACCATGACCGATACGCAGTATTTT.

This clone has a handful of counts. The genes are TRBV6-8 and TRBJ1-5, with 8 bases lining up with TRBD1. V lost 5 bases and J lost 5; bases outside the gene matches: 5. The CDR3 contains 14 residues. Germline V lookup: CDR1 MNHGY, CDR2 SAAAGT. CDR3 sequence reads: CASSLYRGDQPQHF. The CDR3 bases are TGTGCCAGCAGTCTTTACAGGGGGGATCAGCCCCAGCATTTT.

The sample holds a few counts of this clone. The chain links TRBV1 to TRBJ2-1; the D call in the table, TRBD1, was not verified against the DNA. TRBV1 is deemed a pseudogene. CDR3 length: 14 residues. The CDR3 is CASSQGGPAQEQFF. DNA of the CDR3: TGCGCCAGCAGCCAGGGTGGGCCCGCCCAGGAGCAGTTCTTC.

Many counts were recorded for this clone. This chain connects TRBV11-3 to TRBJ1-1; 9 positions agree with TRBD1. Germline CDR1 is SGHNT and CDR2 is YENEEA. The length of the CDR3 is 17 residues. V shed 2 bases, J shed 0 bases, and the junction held 7 bases outside the gene matches. Here the CDR3 DNA reads TGTGCCAGCAGCTTAACAGGGGGCGGGATTATGAACACTGAAGCTTTCTTT. Encoded protein: CASSLTGGGIMNTEAFF.

J is TRBJ1-1 and V is TRBV5-1, with 7 bases lining up with TRBD1. The CDR3 runs 16 residues. The trim removed 3 bases at V and 0 bases at J, leaving 8 bases unmatched. Germline CDR1 and CDR2: SGHRS and YFSETQ. The CDR3 DNA is TGCGCCAGCAGCTCACTACTGACAGGGCTGAACACTGAAGCTTTCTTT. The encoded protein is CASSSLLTGLNTEAFF.

J is TRBJ1-5 and V is TRBV19; 9 bases are a match to TRBD1. In germline, CDR1 is LNHDA, CDR2 SQIVND (reference sequence). The V segment lost 7 bases and the J segment 0 bases; nucleotides outside the gene matches: 10. The CDR3 covers 17 residues. CDR3 loop: CASTTLGTGTSNQPQHF. The DNA of the CDR3 is TGTGCCAGTACCACCCTCGGGACAGGGACTAGCAATCAGCCCCAGCATTTT.

The rearrangement uses TRBV5-1 and TRBJ2-1, with 11 bases fitting TRBD2. Trimming took 7 bases from V and 2 from J; bases not matched to a gene: 5. CDR3 length equals 15 residues. Germline V gene data show CDR1 as SGHRS and CDR2 as YFSETQ. The CDR3 protein is CASGIAGGPYNEQFF. The CDR3 bases are TGCGCCAGCGGAATAGCGGGGGGGCCCTACAATGAGCAGTTCTTC.

There are a few counts of this clone. J is TRBJ2-7 and V is TRBV9; 7 positions match TRBD2. There are 15 residues in the CDR3. The V gene end was trimmed by 2 bases and the J gene end by 7 bases; junction bases not matched to a gene: 12. Per the germline V gene, CDR1 is SGDLS and CDR2 is YYNGEE. In nucleotides, the CDR3 is TGTGCCAGCAGCGTCTCAGCGGGGCCGCCGGGGGAGCAGTACTTC. Its translation is CASSVSAGPPGEQYF. The variable domain in full, completed from reference TRBV9 and TRBJ2-7, reads DSGVTQTPKHLITATGQRVTLRCSPRSGDLSVYWYQQSLDQGLQFLIQYYNGEERAKGNILERFSAQQFPDLHSELNLSSLELGDSALYFCASSVSAGPPGEQYFGPGTRLTVT.

As for this clone: Other DNA sequences in this sample translate to the same CDR3. The chain has TRBV6-1 and TRBJ2-3; 9 bases map to TRBD2. The trim removed 0 bases at V and 2 bases at J, leaving 6 bases unmatched. CDR1 and CDR2 from the germline V gene are MNHNS and SASEGT. The CDR3 contains 17 residues. CDR3 residues: CASSEALAGRTTDTQYF. In DNA form, the CDR3 reads TGTGCCAGCAGTGAAGCCCTAGCGGGACGGACCACAGATACGCAGTATTTT.

The CDR3 reads CASSSSHTTSGSYEQYF. The CDR3 coding sequence is TGTGCCAGTAGTTCCTCCCACACGACTAGCGGATCTTACGAGCAGTACTTC. This sequence joins TRBV19 and TRBJ2-7, with TRBD2 identical over 9 bases. Germline V lookup: CDR1 LNHDA, CDR2 SQIVND (reference sequence). CDR3 size: 17 residues. V shed 5 bases, J shed 4 bases, and the junction held 15 bases outside the gene matches.